Shown below are 23 T cell receptor beta chains from a single sample sequenced in a study of prognosis after radiotherapy for stage I lung cancer. Multiplex PCR in two rounds served to amplify TCR beta CDR3 from genomic DNA. With primers specific to each TRBV and TRBJ gene, the first-round PCR was performed. TCRdb analysed the multiplex PCR reads with MiXCR anew, one entry per CDR3 protein. The data show approximately 31,000 distinct CDR3 sequences, roughly 49% seen once. Sequencing used PBMCs, obtained before or after stereotactic body radiation therapy (not recorded which). Receptor source: a donor over 45 with non-small cell lung cancer.

This clonotype is categorized as medium-sized. The rearrangement joins TRBV6-2 or TRBV6-3 to TRBJ2-3; D call uncertain. Germline V gives CDR1 MNHEY, CDR2 SVGEGT. The V end lost 0 bases, the J end lost 2 bases, and 9 bases lay between the germline ends. This CDR3 comprises 15 residues. CDR3 bases: TGTGCCAGCAGTTACTCCCCCACTCTCACAGATACGCAGTATTTT. This codes for CASSYSPTLTDTQYF.

This clonotype appeared many times. V usage is TRBV10-3 and J usage is TRBJ1-1; 7 positions agree with TRBD1. Germline CDR1 ENHRY, CDR2 SYGVKD. V lost 0 bases and J lost 7; bases outside the gene matches: 5. The CDR3 runs 14 residues. In DNA form, the CDR3 reads TGTGCCATCAGTGAGTCAGGGACAGTGGGTGAAGCTTTCTTT. It encodes CAISESGTVGEAFF.

This clonotype is medium-sized (0.01 to 0.1%) by share. The gene calls are TRBV11-1 and TRBJ2-7; D gene ambiguous. Germline CDR1 reads SGHAT; CDR2 reads FQDESV (reference sequence). V was clipped by 5 bases and J by 3 bases, with 5 bases between them. The CDR3 covers 11 residues. The chain's CDR3 is CASSKGYEQYF. CDR3 nucleotides: TGTGCCAGCAGCAAGGGCTACGAGCAGTACTTC.

About this clonotype itself: This likely traces to a read error, being one base from a far larger clone. This chain links TRBV11-3 with TRBJ2-7; 10 bases line up with TRBD2. CDR1 SGHNT and CDR2 YENEEA come from the germline V gene. CDR3 length: 15 residues. The CDR3 DNA follows: TGTGCCATCAGCTTAGGTCCTAGCGGGAGTGACGAGCAGTACTTC. It translates to CAISLGPSGSDEQYF.

This clonotype was seen many times. The rearrangement joins TRBV28 to TRBJ2-5; 7 bases line up with TRBD2. The CDR3 runs to 13 residues. The J segment lost 4 bases and the V segment lost 6 bases, leaving 5 bases of the junction unmatched. The germline V gene has CDR1 MDHEN and CDR2 SYDVKM. The CDR3, as DNA: TGTGCCAGCAGCCCAGGCGGGGGAGAGACCCAGTACTTC. Its protein product is CASSPGGGETQYF.

Turning to this clonotype: A single base is all that separates this from a far larger clone, so a read error is likely. The chain combines TRBV7-6 with TRBJ2-4; the match to TRBD2 covers 10 bases. This CDR3 has 16 amino acids. Germline CDR1 and CDR2: SGHVS and FNYEAQ. The CDR3 coding sequence is TGTGCCAGCAGCGACCTCGGGGCTAGCGGGAGCAATGAGAAGTTCTTC. It specifies CASSDLGASGSNEKFF.

In the case of this clonotype: Since a far larger clone is one base different, this is likely a read error. The rearrangement uses TRBV6-5 and TRBJ2-2; a possible D gene is TRBD2 (6 bases). CDR3 length equals 14 residues. Germline values: CDR1 MNHEY, CDR2 SVGAGI. The chain's CDR3 is CASRRGTTGGDLFF. As DNA, the CDR3 is TGTGCCAGCAGGCGTGGGACCACCGGCGGGGATCTGTTTTTT.

In the case of this clonotype: A far bigger clonotype differs at one base, so this is likely a read error. The chain joins TRBV6-1 to TRBJ2-5; D may be TRBD2 (6 bases). The J call may be in error: the DNA end matches TRBJ2-1 better. Germline CDR1 MNHNS, CDR2 SASEGT. The CDR3 has 16 residues. CDR3 region: CASSTLASVVINEQFF. The CDR3 DNA is TGTGCCAGCAGTACCCTGGCTAGCGTAGTGATCAATGAGCAGTTCTTC.

On this clonotype itself: Its ends do not fully match the called genes, so a read error is possible. This chain joins TRBV7-9 and TRBJ2-7; 10 bases map to TRBD1. The germline V gene has CDR1 SEHNR and CDR2 FQNEAQ (reference sequence). There are 15 residues in the CDR3. The CDR3 protein is CASSWGRDRGYEQYF. The CDR3, as DNA: TGCGCCAGCAGCTGGGGGCGGGACAGGGGCTACGAGCAGTACTTC.

This clonotype is labeled as medium-sized. V usage is TRBV24-1 and J usage is TRBJ2-3, with 7 bases lining up with TRBD1. The V gene end was trimmed by 3 bases and the J gene end by 6 bases; junction bases not matched to a gene: 5. This CDR3 is built from 14 residues. The V gene's germline CDR1 is KGHDR and CDR2 SFDVKD. The CDR3, as DNA: TGTGCCACCAGTGATACCCGGGACAGCGATACGCAGTATTTT. Amino acids: CATSDTRDSDTQYF.

This clonotype has only a few counts. This chain connects TRBV28 to TRBJ2-1; 7 bases are a match to TRBD2. The CDR3 covers 14 residues. CDR1 is MDHEN, CDR2 SYDVKM, per germline. J gave up 8 bases and V 11 bases, and 15 bases lay outside the gene matches. The DNA of the CDR3 is TGTGCCTTCCGCGGGAGCCTAAGACGGTATGAGCAGTTCTTC. It codes for CAFRGSLRRYEQFF.

The rearrangement joins TRBV5-1 to TRBJ2-2; D is perhaps TRBD2 (6 bases). Germline loops: CDR1 SGHRS, CDR2 YFSETQ. The CDR3 is 15 amino acids. With 3 bases removed from V and 0 bases from J, the gap between germline ends came to 9 bases. CDR3 amino acids: CASSSLASNTGELFF. The CDR3 DNA reads as TGCGCCAGCAGCTCTCTAGCGTCGAACACCGGGGAGCTGTTTTTT.

With respect to this clonotype: One end of the junction fails to match germline, which may point to a read error. In DNA, the CDR3 is TGTTCCTGCCCCCCGTTAGGTCGGGGAAACGCTGAAGCTTTCTTT. Amino acids: CSCPPLGRGNAEAFF. The chain uses TRBV30 and TRBJ1-1; unclear D gene. The CDR3 extends over 15 amino acids. Germline V gene lookup returns CDR1 GTSNPN and CDR2 SVGIG (reference sequence). Together with reference TRBV30 and TRBJ1-1, the CDR3 gives the full variable domain: SQTIHQWPATLVQPVGSPLSLECTVEGTSNPNLYWYRQAAGRGLQLLFYSVGIGQISSEVPQNLSASRPQDRQFILSSKKLLLSDSGFYLCSCPPLGRGNAEAFFGQGTRLTVV.

This chain joins TRBV6-1 and TRBJ2-1; D remains ambiguous. Trimming removed 4 bases from V and 9 bases from J, with 16 bases in between. This CDR3 contains 14 residues. The germline gives CDR1 MNHNS, CDR2 SASEGT. The CDR3 nucleotides are TGTGCCAGCAGTGCGCGATCCTCATCTAGTGAGCAGTTCTTC. This sequence encodes CASSARSSSSEQFF.

This clonotype was seen only once. J is TRBJ2-7 and V is TRBV7-2; TRBD2 matches at 12 bases. V gave up 9 bases and J gave up 4 bases; unmatched junction bases: 10. Per germline, CDR1 SGHTA and CDR2 FQGNSA. CDR3 length: 15 residues. The CDR3 region is CASGFWTSGKYEQYF. CDR3 sequence (DNA): TGTGCCAGTGGCTTCTGGACTAGCGGGAAGTACGAGCAGTACTTC. Full variable domain (missing parts from reference TRBV7-2 and TRBJ2-7): GAGVSQSPSNKVTEKGKDVELRCDPISGHTALYWYRQSLGQGLEFLIYFQGNSAPDKSGLPSDRFSAERTGGSVSTLTIQRTQQEDSAVYLCASGFWTSGKYEQYFGPGTRLTVT.

This clonotype has a count of ten or more. The chain couples TRBV10-3 to TRBJ1-1; 9 positions agree with TRBD1. The V gene's germline CDR1 is ENHRY and CDR2 SYGVKD. J gave up 5 bases and V 2 bases, and 6 bases lay outside the gene matches. This CDR3 contains 15 residues. CDR3 sequence: CAISEPGQGTTEAFF. CDR3 nucleotides: TGTGCCATCAGTGAGCCGGGACAGGGTACGACTGAAGCTTTCTTT.

With regard to this clonotype: A read error likely explains this, since a far larger clone differs by one base. The gene calls are TRBV6-4 and TRBJ2-7; maybe TRBD2 (5 bases). V was clipped by 5 bases and J by 9 bases, with 14 bases between them. This CDR3 has 12 residues. The germline gives CDR1 MRHNA, CDR2 SNTAGT. The CDR3 protein is CASSYTSGRQYF. The DNA for the CDR3 is TGTGCCAGCAGTTATACATCTGGGAGGCAGTACTTC.

This clonotype was seen at least ten times. V gene TRBV9 combines with J gene TRBJ2-3; 8 nucleotides agree with TRBD2. Unmatched junction bases numbered 3, after V lost 0 bases and J lost 0 bases. This CDR3 comprises 16 residues. Germline V lookup: CDR1 SGDLS, CDR2 YYNGEE. CDR3 residues: CASSVESGSSTDTQYF. The DNA of the CDR3 is TGTGCCAGCAGCGTAGAAAGCGGGAGTAGCACAGATACGCAGTATTTT.

A remark on this clonotype: A much more abundant neighbour one base away suggests this may be a read error. V and J are TRBV7-9 and TRBJ2-3; a weak D match, TRBD2 (5 bases). The CDR3 is 16 residues long. The V gene's germline CDR1 is SEHNR and CDR2 FQNEAQ (reference sequence). V lost 4 bases and J 1 base, leaving 15 bases between the germline ends. The CDR3 sequence is CASSSKLVIGTDTQYF. CDR3 DNA: TGTGCCAGCAGCTCAAAACTAGTCATAGGCACAGATACGCAGTATTTT.

Concerning this clonotype itself: Sequence at one end of the junction differs from germline and may be a read error. The CDR3 is CSSRDRERGELFF. The CDR3 bases are TGTTCCAGCAGAGACAGGGAACGGGGAGAACTGTTTTTT. The rearrangement links TRBV6-1 to TRBJ1-4; 7 bases fit TRBD1. Germline V gene lookup returns CDR1 MNHNS and CDR2 SASEGT. The CDR3 consists of 13 residues.

This clonotype was found a few times. The rearrangement joins TRBV20-1 to TRBJ1-2; D is undetermined. This CDR3 contains 16 residues. CDR1 and CDR2 (germline): DFQATT, SNEGSKA (reference sequence). V dropped 0 bases and J dropped 0 bases, with 14 bases sitting between them. In DNA, the CDR3 is TGCAGTGCTAGAGAGTCCATAAGGGAAACTAACTATGGCTACACCTTC. Translating it yields CSARESIRETNYGYTF.

The sample holds one count of this clonotype. This likely traces to a read error, being one base from a far larger clone. The chain combines TRBV6-2 or TRBV6-3 with TRBJ1-2; D call uncertain. The CDR3 extends over 14 amino acids. The germline V and J ends were trimmed by 5 bases and 7 bases, with 17 bases remaining between them. CDR1 is MNHEY, CDR2 SVGEGT, per germline. The CDR3 bases are TGTGCCAGCAGTACAGAACGGTGGTGGAGTGGCTACACCTTC. Translated: CASSTERWWSGYTF.

Points on this clonotype: A read error is possible here, since a much larger clone lies one base away. The chain couples TRBV12-3 or TRBV12-4 to TRBJ2-7; D is uncertain. The CDR3 runs to 14 residues. CDR3 loop: CASSLQESIHDQYF. The DNA for the CDR3 is TGTGCCAGCAGTTTGCAGGAGAGCATACACGATCAGTACTTC.